The 20 T cell receptor beta chains presented below share a single source sample, sequenced in a study of blood T cells in healthy people across ages. Then a second PCR, running roughly 7 to 11 cycles, was carried out with a sample-barcoded 5' primer and a J-beta primer mix. TCRdb itself ran the 5' RACE reads through MiXCR, one entry per CDR3 protein. Among 700,000 to 800,000 distinct CDR3 sequences, 43% were seen once, and the ten largest hold 20% to 25%. Sequences were obtained from blood. The receptors were sampled from a woman in her sixties or seventies in good health.

For this clonotype: The junction departs from the called germline gene at one end, perhaps through a read error. CDR3 DNA: TGTGCCAGCACGGGCGGGAACTCTGGGGCCAACGTCCCGACTTTC. Translating gives CASTGGNSGANVPTF. The chain uses TRBV28 and TRBJ2-6, with a tentative D call TRBD2 (6 bases). From germline, CDR1 is MDHEN and CDR2 SYDVKM. The CDR3 consists of 15 residues.

This clonotype has only a few counts. This chain connects TRBV5-1 to TRBJ2-3; TRBD1 or TRBD2 may be the D gene (7 bases each). CDR1 and CDR2 from the germline V gene are SGHRS and YFSETQ. V gave up 6 bases and J gave up 4 bases, with 18 bases separating them. This CDR3 is built from 15 residues. The CDR3 coding sequence is TGCGCCAGCACGTTCTCAGGGGGGGCTTCAGATACGCAGTATTTT. As protein: CASTFSGGASDTQYF.

This clonotype was found many times. The J gene is TRBJ2-7, the V gene TRBV15, with a weak D call TRBD1 (6 bases). The CDR3 is 17 residues long. V was trimmed by 0 bases and J by 4 bases, leaving 19 bases between them. Germline V gene lookup returns CDR1 LNHNV and CDR2 YYDKDF (reference sequence). This chain's CDR3 is CATSREGSLAGAYEQYF. In DNA, the CDR3 is TGTGCCACCAGCAGAGAGGGTTCCTTGGCAGGGGCTTACGAGCAGTACTTC.

The rearrangement uses TRBV5-6 and TRBJ2-6; TRBD1 matches 7 bases. Losses at the gene ends were 3 bases for V and 0 bases for J; bases not matched to a gene: 9. There are 18 residues in the CDR3. CDR1 SGHDT and CDR2 YYEEEE come from the germline V gene. CDR3 sequence: CASSSGTDRHSGANVLTF. CDR3 in DNA: TGTGCCAGCAGCTCCGGGACAGATAGACACTCTGGGGCCAACGTCCTGACTTTC.

This clonotype was found a few times. V gene TRBV30 combines with J gene TRBJ1-2; D remains unclear. The V and J ends lost 7 bases and 4 bases respectively, with 10 bases between them. CDR3 length: 11 amino acids. Germline V CDR1 and CDR2: GTSNPN, SVGIG (reference sequence). As DNA, the CDR3 is TGTGCCTCCAGTACCGGCTATGGCTACACCTTC. Its protein is CASSTGYGYTF.

The chain combines TRBV6-5 with TRBJ2-7; tentative D call: TRBD1 (6 bases). CDR3 length: 17 amino acids. The germline CDR1 and CDR2 sequences are MNHEY and SVGAGI. Trimming removed 0 bases at V and 2 bases at J, with 17 bases between. The CDR3 sequence: CASSYSNPGHGTYEQYF. CDR3 sequence (DNA): TGTGCCAGCAGTTACTCCAATCCGGGACACGGGACCTACGAGCAGTACTTC.

This clonotype appeared once. This rearrangement joins TRBV29-1 to TRBJ2-1; a weak D match, TRBD2 (5 bases). Germline values: CDR1 SQVTM, CDR2 ANQGSEA. V lost 0 bases and J 7 bases, leaving 7 bases between the germline ends. The CDR3 has 12 amino acids. For the CDR3, the DNA is TGCAGCGTTGAAGACCTAGCTAATGAGCAGTTCTTC. Its protein is CSVEDLANEQFF.

The rearrangement joins TRBV12-3 or TRBV12-4 to TRBJ1-5; weak D call: TRBD1 (5 bases). Trimming stripped 10 bases from V and 5 bases from J, with 15 bases between. The CDR3 sequence is 13 residues long. The CDR3 loop reads CATGGEPYQPQHF. In DNA form, the CDR3 reads TGTGCCACTGGGGGGGAACCGTATCAGCCCCAGCATTTT.

V is TRBV12-3 or TRBV12-4 and J is TRBJ2-3; TRBD1 matches 9 bases. The CDR3 covers 17 residues. J was trimmed by 5 bases and V by 4 bases; bases with no gene match: 13. The CDR3 bases are TGTGCCAGCAGTTATTCCCCCCGGGACAGGGTTTTAGATACGCAGTATTTT. This gives the protein CASSYSPRDRVLDTQYF.

Note on this clonotype: The junction departs from germline at one end; a sequencing error may be responsible. The chain employs TRBV3-1 and TRBJ2-2; weak D call: TRBD2 (5 bases). CDR3 length: 15 residues. Looked up from germline, CDR1 is LGHDT and CDR2 is YNNKEL (reference sequence). The CDR3 nucleotides are TGCGCCAGCAGCCAGAATTACGGGGACACCGGGGAGCTGTTTTTT. This translates into CASSQNYGDTGELFF.

This clonotype was picked up a small number of times. The V and J genes are TRBV5-5 and TRBJ2-7, with TRBD2 matching over 10 bases. The germline V gene encodes CDR1 SGHKS and CDR2 YYEKEE (reference sequence). V dropped 1 base and J dropped 0; count of bases not matched to a gene: 10. This CDR3 is 18 amino acids long. This CDR3 reads CASSLWASGGASSYEQYF. The CDR3 DNA sequence: TGTGCCAGCAGCTTGTGGGCTAGCGGGGGTGCATCCTCCTACGAGCAGTACTTC.

The chain recombines TRBV6-5 with TRBJ2-1; D is uncertain. Germline CDR1 reads MNHEY; CDR2 reads SVGAGI. The CDR3 runs to 19 residues. Trimming took 0 bases from V and 8 from J, leaving 26 bases between them. This CDR3 reads CASSYSSTGEASFKDEQFF. The CDR3 bases are TGTGCCAGCAGTTACTCGAGTACTGGTGAGGCTAGTTTTAAGGATGAGCAGTTCTTC.

The CDR3 DNA is TGTGCCAGCTCAGCTCAGGGTTCCTCGACACAGCCCCAGCATTTT. It is translated as CASSAQGSSTQPQHF. This chain connects TRBV18 to TRBJ1-5, with TRBD1 as a possible D gene (5 bases). This CDR3 spans 15 amino acids. Germline V gives CDR1 KGHSH, CDR2 LQKENI. V lost 5 bases to trimming and J lost 7 bases, with 18 bases between them.

The chain is built from TRBV20-1 and TRBJ2-3; the D gene is possibly TRBD2 (5 bases). This CDR3 is 16 amino acids long. Germline V lookup: CDR1 DFQATT, CDR2 SNEGSKA (reference sequence). Trimming took 4 bases from V and 0 from J, leaving 17 bases between them. The CDR3 spells CSATGTGLASTDTQYF. The CDR3 DNA sequence: TGCAGTGCTACAGGAACTGGACTCGCTAGCACAGATACGCAGTATTTT.

This clonotype was detected many times. J is TRBJ1-2 and V is TRBV6-2 or TRBV6-3, with 7 positions matching TRBD1. V shed 8 bases and J 7 bases; nucleotides not matched to a gene: 10. Germline V gene data show CDR1 as MNHEY and CDR2 as SVGEGT. The CDR3 is 13 amino acids. Here the CDR3 DNA reads TGTGCCAGCCTGGGACAGCTTTGGGGTGGCTACACCTTC. Translated: CASLGQLWGGYTF.

This chain links TRBV20-1 with TRBJ2-1, with 8 positions matching TRBD2. The CDR3 is 17 residues long. The germline V gene has CDR1 DFQATT and CDR2 SNEGSKA (reference sequence). Trimming cost V 3 bases and J 10 bases; bases outside gene matches: 20. The CDR3: CSASPLMTSAGDGEQFF. CDR3 nucleotide sequence: TGCAGTGCTAGCCCTCTAATGACTAGCGCCGGGGATGGGGAGCAGTTCTTC.

The genes are TRBV5-1 and TRBJ2-3, with 13 nucleotides matching TRBD2. J lost 2 bases, V lost 7 bases, and 7 bases had no gene match. From germline, CDR1 is SGHRS and CDR2 YFSETQ. This CDR3 contains 16 residues. DNA of the CDR3: TGCGCCAGCGGCAGTGGACTAGCGGGGGACACAGATACGCAGTATTTT. It specifies CASGSGLAGDTDTQYF.

This clonotype has a handful of counts. V usage is TRBV29-1 and J usage is TRBJ2-1; 8 nucleotides line up with TRBD2. The CDR3 extends over 12 amino acids. V shed 7 bases and J 9 bases; nucleotides not matched to a gene: 8. Germline CDR1 reads SQVTM; CDR2 reads ANQGSEA. This CDR3 reads CSAWTSLGEQFF. In nucleotides, the CDR3 is TGCAGCGCATGGACTAGCTTAGGTGAGCAGTTCTTC.

The CDR3 here is CASSLAAEAVTEAFF. The CDR3 bases are TGTGCCAGCAGTTTAGCGGCGGAGGCCGTCACTGAAGCTTTCTTT. The genes are TRBV27 and TRBJ1-1, with unresolved D. Deletions cut 2 bases from V and 4 bases from J, with 14 bases between. This CDR3 region has 15 residues. Germline V gene lookup returns CDR1 MNHEY and CDR2 SMNVEV (reference sequence).

The chain links TRBV11-2 to TRBJ2-7, with 9 bases lining up with TRBD1. This CDR3 comprises 15 residues. V lost 3 bases to trimming and J lost 7 bases; unmatched junction nucleotides: 10. The V gene's germline CDR1 is SGHAT and CDR2 FQNNGV. The CDR3: CASSLATGGNNEQYF. DNA for the CDR3: TGTGCCAGCAGCTTGGCGACAGGGGGAAACAATGAGCAGTACTTC.